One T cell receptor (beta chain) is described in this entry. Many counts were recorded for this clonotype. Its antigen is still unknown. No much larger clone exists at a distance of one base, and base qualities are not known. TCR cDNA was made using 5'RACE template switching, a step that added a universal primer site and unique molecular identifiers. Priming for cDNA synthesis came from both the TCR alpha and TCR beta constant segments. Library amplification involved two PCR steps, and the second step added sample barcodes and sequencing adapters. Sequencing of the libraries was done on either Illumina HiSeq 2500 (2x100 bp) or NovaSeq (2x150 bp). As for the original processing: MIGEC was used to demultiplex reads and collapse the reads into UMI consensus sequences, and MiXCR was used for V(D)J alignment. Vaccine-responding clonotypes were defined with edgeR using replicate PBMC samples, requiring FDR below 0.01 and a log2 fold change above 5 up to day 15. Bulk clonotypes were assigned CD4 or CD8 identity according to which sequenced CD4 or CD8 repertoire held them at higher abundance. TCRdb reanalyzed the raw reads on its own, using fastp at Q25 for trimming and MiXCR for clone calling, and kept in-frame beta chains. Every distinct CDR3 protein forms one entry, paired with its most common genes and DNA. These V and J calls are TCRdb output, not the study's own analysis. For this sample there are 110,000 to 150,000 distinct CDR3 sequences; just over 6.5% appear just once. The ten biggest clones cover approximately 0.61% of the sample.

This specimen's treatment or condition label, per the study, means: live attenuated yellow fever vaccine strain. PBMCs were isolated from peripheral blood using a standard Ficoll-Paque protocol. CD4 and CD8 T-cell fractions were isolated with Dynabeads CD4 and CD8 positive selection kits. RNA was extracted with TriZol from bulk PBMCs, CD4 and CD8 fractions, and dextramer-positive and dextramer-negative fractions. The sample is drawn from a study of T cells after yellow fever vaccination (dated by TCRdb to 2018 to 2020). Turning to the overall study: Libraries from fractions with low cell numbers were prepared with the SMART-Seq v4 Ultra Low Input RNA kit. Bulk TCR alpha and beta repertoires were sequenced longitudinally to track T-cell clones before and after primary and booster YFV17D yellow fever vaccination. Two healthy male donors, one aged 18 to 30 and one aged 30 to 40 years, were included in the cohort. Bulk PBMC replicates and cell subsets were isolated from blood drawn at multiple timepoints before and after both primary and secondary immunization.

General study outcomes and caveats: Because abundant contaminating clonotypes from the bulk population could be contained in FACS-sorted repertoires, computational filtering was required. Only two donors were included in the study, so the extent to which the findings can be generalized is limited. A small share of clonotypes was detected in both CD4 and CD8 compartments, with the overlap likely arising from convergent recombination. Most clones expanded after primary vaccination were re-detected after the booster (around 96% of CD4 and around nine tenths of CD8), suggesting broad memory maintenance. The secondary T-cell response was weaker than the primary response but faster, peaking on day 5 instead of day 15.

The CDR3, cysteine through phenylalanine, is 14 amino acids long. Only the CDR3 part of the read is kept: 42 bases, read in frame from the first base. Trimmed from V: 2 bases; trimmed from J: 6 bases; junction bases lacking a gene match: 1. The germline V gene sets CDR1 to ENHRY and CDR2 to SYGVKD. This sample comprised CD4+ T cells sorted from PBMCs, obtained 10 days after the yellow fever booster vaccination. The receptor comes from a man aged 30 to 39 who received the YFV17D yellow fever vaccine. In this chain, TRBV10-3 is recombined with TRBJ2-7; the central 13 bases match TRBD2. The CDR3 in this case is CAISEGLAGAEQYF. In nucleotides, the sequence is TGTGCCATCAGTGAGGGACTAGCGGGAGCCGAGCAGTACTTC.